The rows below give T cell receptor beta chains drawn from one sample of a study of T cells in localized non-small cell lung cancer. The protocol was immunoSEQ multiplex PCR, while the TCRdb copy is restricted to in-frame clones and leaves out a portion. The data hold under 11,000 clones, with less than 30% observed a single time. The sequencing used lung tumor tissue, collected before any cancer treatment. The receptors come from a man aged 40 to 75 with stage I lung adenocarcinoma. The CDR3 runs from the conserved cysteine through the conserved F or W. The D gene is left open where the match is weak. Only some rows state a clone size, as once, few, many or a class for expanded clones.

CDR3 DNA: TGTGCCAGCAGCCCCGGGACAAGAGGAAAACTGTTTTTT
CDR3 protein: CASSPGTRGKLFF
V gene: TRBV25-1
clone size: NA
D gene: NA
J gene: TRBJ1-4

CDR3 DNA: TGTGCCAGCATCGACGGGGTAAACTCTGGAAACACCATATATTTT
CDR3 protein: CASIDGVNSGNTIYF
V gene: TRBV2
clone size: medium-sized
D gene: NA
J gene: TRBJ1-3

CDR3 DNA: TGCGCCAGCAGCTGGGGACTAGAAAAAGAGACCCAGTACTTC
CDR3 protein: CASSWGLEKETQYF
V gene: TRBV5-1
clone size: NA
D gene: TRBD2
J gene: TRBJ2-5

CDR3 DNA: TGTGCCAGCAGTTTAGAAATGAACACTGAAGCTTTCTTT
CDR3 protein: CASSLEMNTEAFF
V gene: TRBV6-8
clone size: medium-sized
D gene: NA
J gene: TRBJ1-1

CDR3 DNA: TGTGCCAGCAGCGTGAACAGTAACACTGAAGCTTTCTTT
CDR3 protein: CASSVNSNTEAFF
V gene: TRBV9
clone size: few
D gene: NA
J gene: TRBJ1-1

CDR3 DNA: TGTGCCAGCAGGGGACAGGGGGGAAACGCTGAAGCTTTCTTT
CDR3 protein: CASRGQGGNAEAFF
V gene: TRBV6-8
clone size: few
D gene: TRBD1
J gene: TRBJ1-1

CDR3 DNA: TGTGCCTGGAGGGACGACAGGGAACCCCAGCATTTT
CDR3 protein: CAWRDDREPQHF
V gene: TRBV30
clone size: NA
D gene: TRBD1
J gene: TRBJ1-5

CDR3 DNA: TGTGCCACCGAACGGGAGACCCGATTCTCGAGTAATTCACCCCTCCACTTT
CDR3 protein: CATERETRFSSNSPLHF
V gene: TRBV9
clone size: few
D gene: NA
J gene: TRBJ1-6

CDR3 DNA: TGTGCCAGCTCCCGTGACAGGGTTGTGGAGGAAGCTTTCTTT
CDR3 protein: CASSRDRVVEEAFF
V gene: TRBV18
clone size: few
D gene: TRBD1
J gene: TRBJ1-1

CDR3 DNA: TGTGCCTGGATCGGGGCGCCCGGGGCTTTCTTT
CDR3 protein: CAWIGAPGAFF
V gene: TRBV30
clone size: NA
D gene: NA
J gene: TRBJ1-1

CDR3 DNA: TGTGCCAGCGCAGGGTCGTCCTACGAGCAGTACTTC
CDR3 protein: CASAGSSYEQYF
V gene: TRBV18
clone size: NA
D gene: NA
J gene: TRBJ2-7

CDR3 DNA: TGTGCCAGCAGTTCCAGGGGAGGGGACTATGGCTACACCTTC
CDR3 protein: CASSSRGGDYGYTF
V gene: TRBV6-8
clone size: NA
D gene: NA
J gene: TRBJ1-2

CDR3 DNA: TGTGCCAGCTCACCACCGGGGATGCTACGAACCGGGGAGCTGTTTTTT
CDR3 protein: CASSPPGMLRTGELFF
V gene: TRBV18
clone size: few
D gene: NA
J gene: TRBJ2-2

CDR3 DNA: TGCGCCAGCAGCTGGGGGACAGGGGCTAATGAAGCTTTCTTT
CDR3 protein: CASSWGTGANEAFF
V gene: TRBV5-1
clone size: NA
D gene: TRBD1
J gene: TRBJ1-1

CDR3 DNA: TGTGCCATCAGTGAGCCCGTGGCGGGGCCCAAATACGAGCAGTACTTC
CDR3 protein: CAISEPVAGPKYEQYF
V gene: TRBV10-3
clone size: many
D gene: NA
J gene: TRBJ2-7

CDR3 DNA: TGCGCCAGCAGCTTGGGACAGGAGAGCTCTGGAAACACCATATATTTT
CDR3 protein: CASSLGQESSGNTIYF
V gene: TRBV5-1
clone size: once
D gene: NA
J gene: TRBJ1-3

CDR3 DNA: TGTGCCAGTAAACCGGCAGGGACTACATCTGTGACCCAGTACTTC
CDR3 protein: CASKPAGTTSVTQYF
V gene: TRBV19
clone size: NA
D gene: TRBD2
J gene: TRBJ2-5

CDR3 DNA: TGTGCCATCAGTGGAACAGGAGGTGACACTGAAGCTTTCTTT
CDR3 protein: CAISGTGGDTEAFF
V gene: TRBV6-8
clone size: few
D gene: NA
J gene: TRBJ1-1

CDR3 DNA: TGTGCCAGTAGTCCTCCCCGGGGCACAGATACGCAGTATTTT
CDR3 protein: CASSPPRGTDTQYF
V gene: TRBV19
clone size: NA
D gene: NA
J gene: TRBJ2-3

CDR3 DNA: TGTGCCAGCAGCCCGCAGGGGACCGGGGAGCTGTTTTTT
CDR3 protein: CASSPQGTGELFF
V gene: TRBV7-4
clone size: few
D gene: NA
J gene: TRBJ2-2

CDR3 DNA: TGTGCCAGCAGCTTGTCCACAGTCAATTCACCCCTCCACTTT
CDR3 protein: CASSLSTVNSPLHF
V gene: TRBV11-3
clone size: many
D gene: NA
J gene: TRBJ1-6

CDR3 DNA: TGTGCCAGCAGCCCGGGGGGTAACACAGATACGCAGTATTTT
CDR3 protein: CASSPGGNTDTQYF
V gene: TRBV11-3
clone size: few
D gene: TRBD2
J gene: TRBJ2-3

CDR3 DNA: TGCGCCAGCAGCTTGGACGAGACTAGCGGGACCGGGGAGCTGTTTTTT
CDR3 protein: CASSLDETSGTGELFF
V gene: TRBV5-1
clone size: NA
D gene: TRBD2
J gene: TRBJ2-2

CDR3 DNA: TGTGCCAGCCGGGGGGGATATGGCTACACCTTC
CDR3 protein: CASRGGYGYTF
V gene: TRBV6-7
clone size: few
D gene: NA
J gene: TRBJ1-2

CDR3 DNA: TGTGCCACCAGCAGAGAGGTTAGGGGAAGCACCGGGGAGCTGTTTTTT
CDR3 protein: CATSREVRGSTGELFF
V gene: TRBV15
clone size: NA
D gene: NA
J gene: TRBJ2-2

CDR3 DNA: TGTGCCAGCAGCTTATTAGCGGGGACAGATACGCAGTATTTT
CDR3 protein: CASSLLAGTDTQYF
V gene: TRBV7-2
clone size: NA
D gene: TRBD2
J gene: TRBJ2-3

CDR3 DNA: TGCAGCTACTGTCTTCACTGGACAGGGAGCAATCAGCCCCAGCATTTT
CDR3 protein: CSYCLHWTGSNQPQHF
V gene: TRBV29-1
clone size: NA
D gene: TRBD1
J gene: TRBJ1-5

CDR3 DNA: TGTGCCAGCAGTCGGGACTCTCACGACTACGAGCAGTACTTC
CDR3 protein: CASSRDSHDYEQYF
V gene: TRBV9
clone size: few
D gene: NA
J gene: TRBJ2-7

CDR3 DNA: TGTGCCAGCAGCCAATTACTGCGGGACCAAGAGACCCAGTACTTC
CDR3 protein: CASSQLLRDQETQYF
V gene: TRBV11-3
clone size: few
D gene: NA
J gene: TRBJ2-5

CDR3 DNA: TGTGCCACCCAGGGCGGATCGGGGAACACTGAAGCTTTCTTT
CDR3 protein: CATQGGSGNTEAFF
V gene: TRBV6-8
clone size: medium-sized
D gene: NA
J gene: TRBJ1-1

CDR3 DNA: TGTGCCAGCAGCCCGGGGAGTGGAAACACCATATATTTT
CDR3 protein: CASSPGSGNTIYF
V gene: TRBV7-2
clone size: few
D gene: NA
J gene: TRBJ1-3

CDR3 DNA: TGTGCCAGCAGCCATGGGACAGGGAGGGGGACCCTCCACTTT
CDR3 protein: CASSHGTGRGTLHF
V gene: TRBV2
clone size: NA
D gene: TRBD1
J gene: TRBJ1-6

CDR3 DNA: TGTGCCAGCAGCTTGGAGGACAGGGCCCACGAGCAGTACTTC
CDR3 protein: CASSLEDRAHEQYF
V gene: TRBV7-7
clone size: few
D gene: TRBD1
J gene: TRBJ2-7

CDR3 DNA: TGTGCTAGTGGTTTACAACGTTTCACTGAAGCTTTCTTT
CDR3 protein: CASGLQRFTEAFF
V gene: TRBV12-5
clone size: NA
D gene: NA
J gene: TRBJ1-1

CDR3 DNA: TGTGCCGGAGTAAAATCCGGGGAGCTGTTTTTT
CDR3 protein: CAGVKSGELFF
V gene: TRBV6-7
clone size: NA
D gene: NA
J gene: TRBJ2-2

CDR3 DNA: TGTGCCAGCAGCTTAAGATGGGGGTTATTCGGCGAGCAGTACTTC
CDR3 protein: CASSLRWGLFGEQYF
V gene: TRBV11-3
clone size: NA
D gene: NA
J gene: TRBJ2-7

CDR3 DNA: TGTGCCAGCAGTGCCCAGGGAGTGGGTAATTCACCCCTCCACTTT
CDR3 protein: CASSAQGVGNSPLHF
V gene: TRBV6-8
clone size: few
D gene: NA
J gene: TRBJ1-6

CDR3 DNA: TGCGCCAGCAGCTTTGCCAACGGGGTGGGGTCCTACGAGCAGTACTTC
CDR3 protein: CASSFANGVGSYEQYF
V gene: TRBV5-1
clone size: NA
D gene: NA
J gene: TRBJ2-7

CDR3 DNA: TGCGCCAGCAGCGAACCCGGATACTACGAGCAGTACTTC
CDR3 protein: CASSEPGYYEQYF
V gene: TRBV10-2
clone size: NA
D gene: NA
J gene: TRBJ2-7

CDR3 DNA: TGTGCTAGTGGTGCGTTCATCAGGGACGGCTACACCTTC
CDR3 protein: CASGAFIRDGYTF
V gene: TRBV12-5
clone size: NA
D gene: NA
J gene: TRBJ1-2

CDR3 DNA: TGTGCCAGCTCAACCCGGGACGGCCAAGAGACCCAGTACTTC
CDR3 protein: CASSTRDGQETQYF
V gene: TRBV18
clone size: few
D gene: NA
J gene: TRBJ2-5

CDR3 DNA: TGTGCCACCAGCAGAGATAAAGGTTTCAATCAGCCCCAGCATTTT
CDR3 protein: CATSRDKGFNQPQHF
V gene: TRBV15
clone size: few
D gene: NA
J gene: TRBJ1-5

CDR3 DNA: TGCGCCAGCAGCCTGGAGGGGACCGGGGTTAATTCACCCCTCCACTTT
CDR3 protein: CASSLEGTGVNSPLHF
V gene: TRBV5-1
clone size: NA
D gene: NA
J gene: TRBJ1-6

CDR3 DNA: TGTGCCAGCAGCCTACAGGGGACGACGGAGCAGCCCCAGCATTTT
CDR3 protein: CASSLQGTTEQPQHF
V gene: TRBV11-3
clone size: few
D gene: TRBD1
J gene: TRBJ1-5

CDR3 DNA: TGTGCCAGCAAGGGGGCAGGGATGAACATTCAGTACTTC
CDR3 protein: CASKGAGMNIQYF
V gene: TRBV7-2
clone size: few
D gene: TRBD1
J gene: TRBJ2-4

CDR3 DNA: TGTGCCAGCGAGTCTCCTTCGGGCAATCAGCCCCAGCATTTT
CDR3 protein: CASESPSGNQPQHF
V gene: TRBV6-8
clone size: NA
D gene: NA
J gene: TRBJ1-5

CDR3 DNA: TGTGCCAGCAGCATGTCGGACAGGATAGCCTACGAGCAGTACTTC
CDR3 protein: CASSMSDRIAYEQYF
V gene: TRBV11-3
clone size: few
D gene: TRBD1
J gene: TRBJ2-7

CDR3 DNA: TGTGCCAGTAAGCCAGGCCGGGATGGTTTTGAAGCTTTCTTT
CDR3 protein: CASKPGRDGFEAFF
V gene: TRBV19
clone size: NA
D gene: NA
J gene: TRBJ1-1

CDR3 DNA: TGTGCCAGCAGTTTGTTCGGCAGGGGGCAGGGTAATTCACCCCTCCACTTT
CDR3 protein: CASSLFGRGQGNSPLHF
V gene: TRBV6-8
clone size: NA
D gene: TRBD1
J gene: TRBJ1-6

CDR3 DNA: TGTGCCAGCAGCCGATCGGCTTTAGACACAGATACGCAGTATTTT
CDR3 protein: CASSRSALDTDTQYF
V gene: TRBV9
clone size: few
D gene: NA
J gene: TRBJ2-3

CDR3 DNA: TGTGCCAGCAGTGAAGTTCGGGGGAAAGGAACTAATGAAAAACTGTTTTTT
CDR3 protein: CASSEVRGKGTNEKLFF
V gene: TRBV6-1
clone size: medium-sized
D gene: NA
J gene: TRBJ1-4

CDR3 DNA: TGTGCCAGCAGCTTATACGGGGGCACTGAAGCTTTCTTT
CDR3 protein: CASSLYGGTEAFF
V gene: TRBV9
clone size: few
D gene: NA
J gene: TRBJ1-1

CDR3 DNA: TGCGCCAGCAGCTCGGGCCTCGGAGCTGTGTACCAAGAGACCCAGTACTTC
CDR3 protein: CASSSGLGAVYQETQYF
V gene: TRBV5-1
clone size: few
D gene: NA
J gene: TRBJ2-5

CDR3 DNA: TGCAGCGTCGCAGGGGGCTTGAACACTGAAGCTTTCTTT
CDR3 protein: CSVAGGLNTEAFF
V gene: TRBV29-1
clone size: NA
D gene: TRBD1
J gene: TRBJ1-1